This entry is about one T cell receptor (beta chain). The sample originates from a study of blood T cell repertoires in COVID-19. Study context: COVID-19 samples from acute and convalescent phases originated in the United States, Italy and Spain. PBMCs, B-cell-depleted T cells, or T cells provided the cDNA or gDNA that made up the material.

Germline CDR1 is MGHRA and CDR2 is YSYEKL. V was pared by 4 bases and J by 4 bases, with 8 bases between. This CDR3 has 13 amino acids. Per the original methods: Nucleated cell number was recorded as an estimate derived from reference gene primer amplification. Here immunoSEQ multiplex PCR was the method, and the copy in TCRdb shows in-frame clones only, minus some. That table gives V, J and clone size, and the DNA gave D and trimming. The table records 130,000 or so clones, approximately 88% of them present only once. This receptor was obtained from a man between 45 and 60 years old with acute or convalescent COVID-19. Sequencing was done on a sample of peripheral blood. The chain uses TRBV4-1 and TRBJ1-5; no firm D call. In DNA, the CDR3 is TGCGCCAGCAGCCTTCGGACTAATCAGCCCCAGCATTTT. Protein: CASSLRTNQPQHF.